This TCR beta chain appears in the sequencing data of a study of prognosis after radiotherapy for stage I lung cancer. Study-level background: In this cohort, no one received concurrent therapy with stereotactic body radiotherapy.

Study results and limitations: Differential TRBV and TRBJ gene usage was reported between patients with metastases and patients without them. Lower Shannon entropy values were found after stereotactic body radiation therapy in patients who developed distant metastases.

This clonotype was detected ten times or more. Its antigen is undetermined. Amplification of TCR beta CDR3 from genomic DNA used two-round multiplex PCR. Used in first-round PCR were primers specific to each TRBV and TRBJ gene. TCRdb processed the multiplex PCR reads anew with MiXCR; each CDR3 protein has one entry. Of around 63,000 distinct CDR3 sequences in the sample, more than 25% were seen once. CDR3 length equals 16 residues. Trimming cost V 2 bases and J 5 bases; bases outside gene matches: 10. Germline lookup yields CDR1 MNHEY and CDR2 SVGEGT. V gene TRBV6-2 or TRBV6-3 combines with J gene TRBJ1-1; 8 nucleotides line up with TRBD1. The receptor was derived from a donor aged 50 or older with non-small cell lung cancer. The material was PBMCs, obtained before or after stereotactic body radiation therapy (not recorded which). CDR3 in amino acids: CASSYRQGARNTEAFF. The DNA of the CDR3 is TGTGCCAGCAGTTACCGGCAGGGGGCGAGGAATACTGAAGCTTTCTTT.